These 23 T cell receptor beta chains originate from one sample sequenced in a study of human T cells and chemical hapten exposure. TCRdb recomputed calls from the RACE reads with MiXCR, one row per CDR3 protein. This sample has tens of thousands of distinct CDR3 sequences, with approximately 8.6% found just once. As to time point: patch test 1, 2 weeks after DPC sensitization. As to treatment: therapeutic diphenylcyclopropenone sensitization with weekly scalp DPC. The sequences come from whole blood, collected in connection with sensitization to the hapten diphenylcyclopropenone (DPC). These receptors all stem from a woman in her forties with alopecia areata. Some clones in this sample may be carry-over from other donors' samples.

In this sample, this clonotype turned up many times. The chain employs TRBV6-1 and TRBJ1-5; D is uncertain. Germline loops: CDR1 MNHNS, CDR2 SASEGT. Deletions cut 1 base from V and 3 bases from J, with 7 bases between. This CDR3 has 14 residues. The CDR3 nucleotides are TGTGCCAGCAGTGAAGTAGATACCAATCAGCCCCAGCATTTT. This gives the protein CASSEVDTNQPQHF.

The V and J genes are TRBV5-1 and TRBJ1-6, with 9 bases fitting TRBD1. CDR1 SGHRS and CDR2 YFSETQ come from the germline V gene. This CDR3 has 15 amino acids. V lost 0 bases and J lost 8; bases outside the gene matches: 3. The CDR3 loop is CASSLGRTGDSPLHF. The DNA for the CDR3 is TGCGCCAGCAGCTTGGGGAGGACAGGGGATTCACCCCTCCACTTT.

This clonotype was seen many times. The chain recombines TRBV18 with TRBJ2-7; D might be TRBD2 (6 bases). The CDR3 length is 16 residues. Trimming took 0 bases from V and 5 from J, leaving 17 bases between them. Germline V CDR1 and CDR2: KGHSH, LQKENI. DNA of the CDR3: TGTGCCAGCTCACCACCAGCGGCGGGGCCGGGGGACGAGCAGTACTTC. Translating it yields CASSPPAAGPGDEQYF.

The J gene is TRBJ1-1, the V gene TRBV28; D is undetermined. Germline CDR1 and CDR2: MDHEN and SYDVKM. This CDR3 is 16 amino acids long. Trimming took off 1 base at V and 3 bases at J, with 15 bases between the two ends. The CDR3 coding sequence is TGTGCCAGCAGTTTATCTCGCCAGGCACTATACACTGAAGCTTTCTTT. Encoded protein: CASSLSRQALYTEAFF. The entire variable domain, with the rest obtained from reference TRBV28 and TRBJ1-1, is as follows: DVKVTQSSRYLVKRTGEKVFLECVQDMDHENMFWYRQDPGLGLRLIYFSYDVKMKEKGDIPEGYSVSREKKERFSLILESASTNQTSMYLCASSLSRQALYTEAFFGQGTRLTVV.

This rearrangement joins TRBV5-1 to TRBJ1-2; D is unclear. CDR1 SGHRS and CDR2 YFSETQ come from the germline V gene. V gave up 0 bases and J gave up 6 bases, with 12 bases separating them. This CDR3 comprises 14 residues. The CDR3 sequence: CASSLAARYDGYTF. The CDR3 region has the DNA TGCGCCAGCAGCTTGGCCGCTAGGTATGATGGCTACACCTTC.

This clonotype was seen repeatedly, ten times or more. This chain uses TRBV7-3 with TRBJ2-1; 7 bases match TRBD2. The CDR3 is made up of 15 amino acids. Germline values: CDR1 SGHTA, CDR2 FQGTGA. The V segment lost 5 bases and the J segment 2 bases; nucleotides outside the gene matches: 6. The CDR3, as DNA: TGTGCCAGCAGCGTAAGGAGCGGGGCCTACAATGAGCAGTTCTTC. This sequence encodes CASSVRSGAYNEQFF.

This clonotype has a count of ten or more. CDR3 nucleotides: TGTGCCAGCAGTCTAACAGGGCGCGGGGAGCTGTTTTTT. It codes for CASSLTGRGELFF. The chain links TRBV2 to TRBJ2-2; possibly TRBD1 for D (6 bases). The germline CDR1 and CDR2 sequences are SNHLY and FYNNEI. The CDR3 spans 13 residues. Trimming took 5 bases from V and 7 from J, leaving 11 bases between them.

In this sample, this clonotype turned up many times. CDR3 nucleotides: TGTGCCAGCAGCCTCCGACAGGGATCAGCGGGGGCCAACGTCCTGACTTTC. Translating it yields CASSLRQGSAGANVLTF. J is TRBJ2-6 and V is TRBV7-2, with TRBD1 matching 7 bases. The CDR3 totals 17 residues. Germline loops: CDR1 SGHTA, CDR2 FQGNSA. V trimming: 5 bases; J trimming: 4 bases; junction bases outside the gene matches: 11.

Ten or more counts support this clonotype. The chain has TRBV5-7 and TRBJ1-2; D is ambiguous. TRBV5-7 is classed as an ORF, of uncertain function. Trimming shortened V by 0 bases and J by 4 bases, and 16 bases separated the two germline ends. This CDR3 has 16 residues. The CDR3 loop is CASSLGGSRRIYGYTF. CDR3 DNA sequence: TGTGCCAGCAGCTTGGGAGGGAGCAGGCGGATCTATGGCTACACCTTC.

The chain uses TRBV6-1 and TRBJ1-1, with TRBD1 as a possible D gene (6 bases). Germline CDR1 reads MNHNS; CDR2 reads SASEGT. The CDR3 extends over 15 amino acids. V gave up 6 bases and J gave up 7 bases, with 21 bases separating them. The CDR3 loop is CASSISLQGEGEAFF. CDR3 DNA: TGTGCCAGCAGCATTTCCCTACAGGGAGAGGGTGAAGCTTTCTTT.

This clonotype was observed a handful of times. The genes are TRBV10-3 and TRBJ2-4, with D perhaps TRBD1 or TRBD2 (5 bases each). The CDR3 contains 16 residues. Germline V gives CDR1 ENHRY, CDR2 SYGVKD. Trimming took off 6 bases at V and 3 bases at J, with 18 bases between the two ends. CDR3 amino acids: CAISPMGELGKNIQYF. The CDR3 DNA follows: TGTGCCATCAGCCCGATGGGGGAACTGGGCAAAAACATTCAGTACTTC.

As for this clonotype: One base away lies a much larger clone, so this may be a sequencing read error. The CDR3 DNA reads TGTGCCACCAGCAGAGATCGTTCGGCTTGGCTAGCGGACAACGATGAGCAGTTCTTC. Protein sequence: CATSRDRSAWLADNDEQFF. The chain couples TRBV15 to TRBJ2-1; TRBD2 agrees at 7 bases. This CDR3 has 19 residues. Losses at the gene ends were 0 bases for V and 8 bases for J; bases not matched to a gene: 19. Looked up from germline, CDR1 is LNHNV and CDR2 is YYDKDF (reference sequence).

Ten or more counts support this clonotype. CDR3 bases: TGTGCCAGCTCCCCCGAGGGGTCCAGGGACTACGAGCAGTACTTC. Its protein is CASSPEGSRDYEQYF. This rearrangement joins TRBV18 to TRBJ2-7; D is perhaps TRBD1 or TRBD2 (5 bases each). The CDR3 runs 15 residues. Trimming removed 6 bases from V and 3 bases from J, with 18 bases in between. CDR1 and CDR2 from the germline V gene are KGHSH and LQKENI.

This clonotype has a count of ten or more. The rearrangement links TRBV9 to TRBJ2-3; D is possibly TRBD1 or TRBD2 (7 bases each). Between the trimmed V and J ends, which lost 4 bases and 6 bases, there was a span of 18 bases. Germline V gives CDR1 SGDLS, CDR2 YYNGEE. The CDR3 spans 15 residues. The DNA of the CDR3 is TGTGCCAGCAGCCCCAGGGGGGCGGGGGCTGATACGCAGTATTTT. Translated, it gives CASSPRGAGADTQYF.

This clonotype appeared many times. This chain uses TRBV4-3 with TRBJ1-2, with D maybe TRBD1 (6 bases). Germline values: CDR1 LGHNA, CDR2 YSLEER. The CDR3 length is 15 residues. V was trimmed by 1 base and J by 7 bases, leaving 16 bases between them. CDR3 in DNA: TGCGCCAGCAGCCAAGTAAACAGGGAGGCCTCTGGCTACACCTTC. Translated, it gives CASSQVNREASGYTF.

This clonotype was found once. This may be a read error, as it is one base from a much larger clone. The J gene is TRBJ2-5, the V gene TRBV5-4; D possibly corresponds to TRBD2 (6 bases). V was shortened by 4 bases and J by 0 bases, with 16 bases between the two germline ends. This CDR3 has 16 amino acids. The germline V gene has CDR1 SGHNT and CDR2 YYREEE (reference sequence). In DNA, the CDR3 is TGTGCCAGCAGCCCGGAACTAACGGGGGACCAAGAGACCCAGTACTTC. Translated, it gives CASSPELTGDQETQYF. Complete variable domain (other parts from reference TRBV5-4 and TRBJ2-5): ETGVTQSPTHLIKTRGQQVTLRCSSQSGHNTVSWYQQALGQGPQFIFQYYREEENGRGNFPPRFSGLQFPNYSSELNVNALELDDSALYLCASSPELTGDQETQYFGPGTRLLVL.

The sample holds many counts of this clonotype. V and J are TRBV4-2 and TRBJ2-7, with TRBD1 matching over 8 bases. The CDR3 has 13 amino acids. The trim removed 3 bases at V and 6 bases at J, leaving 4 bases unmatched. CDR1 is LGHNA, CDR2 YNFKEQ, per germline. The CDR3 here is CASSQGQEAEQYF. CDR3 DNA sequence: TGTGCCAGCAGCCAGGGACAGGAGGCCGAGCAGTACTTC.

This clonotype was seen at least ten times. Here the CDR3 DNA reads TGCAGTGCGCCCCAACTAGCGGGGGGGCACACCGGGGAGCTGTTTTTT. Translating it yields CSAPQLAGGHTGELFF. The rearrangement links TRBV20-1 to TRBJ2-2; 13 bases align to TRBD2. Unmatched junction bases numbered 7, after V lost 6 bases and J lost 3 bases. This CDR3 has 16 amino acids. In germline, CDR1 is DFQATT, CDR2 SNEGSKA (reference sequence).

V is TRBV12-3 or TRBV12-4 and J is TRBJ2-1, with 9 bases aligning to TRBD2. Trimming took 2 bases from V and 4 from J; bases not matched to a gene: 3. This CDR3 spans 15 amino acids. CDR3 coding DNA: TGTGCCAGCAGTTTAAGCGGGGGGAGGTACAATGAGCAGTTCTTC. It specifies CASSLSGGRYNEQFF.

This clonotype has a count of ten or more. The CDR3 reads CSVDWGSTDTQYF. The CDR3 DNA reads TGCAGCGTTGATTGGGGAAGCACAGATACGCAGTATTTT. The chain uses TRBV29-1 and TRBJ2-3; D unresolved. Germline V lookup: CDR1 SQVTM, CDR2 ANQGSEA. CDR3 length: 13 amino acids. The ends were cut back, 3 bases at V and 0 bases at J, with 7 bases in the middle.

This clonotype has a count of ten or more. The chain uses TRBV19 and TRBJ2-7, with 9 bases that match TRBD2. The junction had 5 bases not matched to a gene; V was cut back by 2 bases and J by 6 bases. CDR1 LNHDA and CDR2 SQIVND come from the germline V gene (reference sequence). CDR3 length equals 14 residues. CDR3 sequence: CASSISAGGSEQYF. CDR3 coding DNA: TGTGCCAGTAGTATATCAGCGGGGGGAAGCGAGCAGTACTTC.

In its sample, this clonotype was seen many times. This chain links TRBV7-9 with TRBJ2-5; no definite D call. V lost 2 bases to trimming and J lost 2 bases, with 0 bases between them. The CDR3 runs to 11 residues. Germline loops: CDR1 SEHNR, CDR2 FQNEAQ (reference sequence). The CDR3, as DNA: TGTGCCAGCAGCTTACAAGAGACCCAGTACTTC. As protein: CASSLQETQYF.

In this sample, this clonotype turned up many times. The chain links TRBV4-2 to TRBJ2-3, with D perhaps matching TRBD2 (7 bases). Trimming removed 4 bases at V and 1 base at J, with 15 bases between. The CDR3 is 16 amino acids. Germline CDR1 reads LGHNA; CDR2 reads YNFKEQ. This chain's CDR3 is CASSLRGGAGTDTQYF. CDR3 nucleotide sequence: TGTGCCAGCAGCCTCAGAGGGGGGGCCGGCACAGATACGCAGTATTTT.